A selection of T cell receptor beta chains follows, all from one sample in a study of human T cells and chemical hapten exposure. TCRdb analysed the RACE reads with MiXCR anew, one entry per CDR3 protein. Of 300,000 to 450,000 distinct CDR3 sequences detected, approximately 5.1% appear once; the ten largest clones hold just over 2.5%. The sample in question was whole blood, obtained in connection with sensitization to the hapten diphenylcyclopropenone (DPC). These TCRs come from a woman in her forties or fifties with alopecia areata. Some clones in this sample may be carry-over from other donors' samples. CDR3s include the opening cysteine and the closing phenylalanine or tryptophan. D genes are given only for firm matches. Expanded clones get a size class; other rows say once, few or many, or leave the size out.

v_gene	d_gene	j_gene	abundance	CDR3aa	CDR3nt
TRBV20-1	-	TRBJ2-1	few	CSARRGSDEQFF	TGCAGTGCTCGCCGGGGAAGTGATGAGCAGTTCTTC
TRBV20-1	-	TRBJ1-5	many	CSAPAFNQPQHF	TGCAGTGCTCCCGCATTCAACCAGCCCCAGCATTTT
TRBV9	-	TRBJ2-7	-	CASSSSAEQYF	TGTGCCAGCAGCTCCTCCGCCGAGCAGTACTTC
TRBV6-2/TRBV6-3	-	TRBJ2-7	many	CASIGAGMHEQYF	TGTGCCAGCATCGGCGCGGGGATGCACGAGCAGTACTTC
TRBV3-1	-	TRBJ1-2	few	CASSQDTRGGYTF	TGTGCCAGCAGCCAAGATACCAGGGGTGGCTACACCTTC
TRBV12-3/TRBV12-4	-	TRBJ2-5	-	CASSFGQARGTQYF	TGTGCCAGCAGTTTCGGCCAGGCCCGGGGGACCCAGTACTTC
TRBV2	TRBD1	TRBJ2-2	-	CASSPDRGYGELFF	TGTGCCAGCAGTCCGGACAGGGGATACGGGGAGCTGTTTTTT
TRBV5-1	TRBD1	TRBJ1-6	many	CASSQDRLDSPLHF	TGCGCCAGCAGCCAGGACAGGTTGGATTCACCCCTCCACTTT
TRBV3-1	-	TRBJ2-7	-	CASSPRQTYSYEQYF	TGTGCCAGCAGCCCGAGACAGACGTACTCCTACGAGCAGTACTTC
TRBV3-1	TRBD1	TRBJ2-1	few	CASSQAGQGHNEQFF	TGTGCCAGCAGCCAAGCAGGACAGGGGCACAATGAGCAGTTCTTC
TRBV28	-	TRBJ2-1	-	CASSLESAVSYNEQFF	TGTGCCAGCAGTTTAGAGTCTGCAGTCTCCTACAATGAGCAGTTCTTC
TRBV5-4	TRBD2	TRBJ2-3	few	CASSRTSEDTQYF	TGTGCCAGCAGTAGGACTAGCGAAGATACGCAGTATTTT
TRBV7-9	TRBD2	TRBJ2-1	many	CASSPPAGDYNEQFF	TGTGCCAGCAGCCCGCCTGCGGGGGACTACAATGAGCAGTTCTTC
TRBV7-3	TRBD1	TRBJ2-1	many	CASSLRQGSEQFF	TGTGCCAGCAGCCTAAGACAGGGATCTGAGCAGTTCTTC
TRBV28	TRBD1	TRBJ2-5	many	CASSSQGVEYF	TGTGCCAGCAGTTCCCAGGGGGTCGAGTACTTC
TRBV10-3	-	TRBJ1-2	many	CAISVDGNGYTF	TGTGCCATCAGTGTTGATGGAAATGGCTACACCTTC
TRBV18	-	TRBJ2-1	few	CASSPLAVNEQFF	TGTGCCAGCTCTCCCCTCGCGGTTAATGAGCAGTTCTTC
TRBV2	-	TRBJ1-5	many	CASSEGGRVWQPQHF	TGTGCCAGCAGTGAAGGAGGGCGGGTCTGGCAGCCCCAGCATTTT
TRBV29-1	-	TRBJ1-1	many	CSATAWGWAEAFF	TGCAGCGCAACAGCCTGGGGCTGGGCTGAAGCTTTCTTT
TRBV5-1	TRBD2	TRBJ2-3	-	CASSPGAAGGTDTQYF	TGCGCCAGCAGCCCGGGGGCAGCGGGGGGCACAGATACGCAGTATTTT
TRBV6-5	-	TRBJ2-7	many	CASGLGASEQYF	TGTGCCAGCGGCTTGGGAGCTAGCGAGCAGTACTTC
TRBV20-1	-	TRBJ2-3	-	CSARRPDTQYF	TGCAGTGCTAGACGACCAGATACGCAGTATTTT
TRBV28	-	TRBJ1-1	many	CASRPGQMNTEAFF	TGTGCCAGCAGGCCCGGACAGATGAACACTGAAGCTTTCTTT
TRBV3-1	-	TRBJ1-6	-	CASSPFEDSPLHF	TGTGCCAGCAGCCCCTTTGAGGATTCACCCCTCCACTTT
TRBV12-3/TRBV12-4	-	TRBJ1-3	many	CASSYGNTIYF	TGTGCCAGCAGCTATGGAAACACCATATATTTT
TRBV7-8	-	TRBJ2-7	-	CASRNRDGSYEQYF	TGTGCCAGCAGGAACCGGGACGGTTCCTACGAGCAGTACTTC
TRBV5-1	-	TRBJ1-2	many	CASSLELFYGYTF	TGCGCCAGCAGCTTGGAACTGTTCTATGGCTACACCTTC
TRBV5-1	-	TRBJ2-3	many	CASSLYSGGDTQYF	TGCGCCAGCAGCTTGTACAGCGGAGGGGATACGCAGTATTTT
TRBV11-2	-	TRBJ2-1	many	CASSLLGRGYNEQFF	TGTGCCAGCAGCCTCCTTGGGCGGGGCTACAATGAGCAGTTCTTC
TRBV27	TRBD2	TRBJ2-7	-	CASSLRAGKAEQYF	TGTGCCAGCAGTTTGCGAGCGGGAAAGGCCGAGCAGTACTTC
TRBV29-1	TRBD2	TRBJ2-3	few	CSVVGLAETDTQYF	TGCAGCGTTGTGGGACTAGCGGAAACAGATACGCAGTATTTT
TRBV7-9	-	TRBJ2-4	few	CASSLGNGAKNIQYF	TGTGCCAGCAGCTTAGGTAATGGGGCCAAAAACATTCAGTACTTC
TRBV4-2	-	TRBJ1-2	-	CASSQDHQGGYGYTF	TGTGCCAGCAGCCAAGACCACCAGGGAGGCTATGGCTACACCTTC
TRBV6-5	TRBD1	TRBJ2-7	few	CASSYVDRGSYEQYF	TGTGCCAGCAGTTATGTGGACAGGGGATCCTACGAGCAGTACTTC
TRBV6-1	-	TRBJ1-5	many	CASSEALARHSNQPQHF	TGTGCCAGCAGTGAAGCCCTCGCGAGACATAGCAATCAGCCCCAGCATTTT
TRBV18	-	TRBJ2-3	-	CASSPYRGPGTFTDTQYF	TGTGCCAGCTCACCCTACCGGGGACCAGGGACCTTCACAGATACGCAGTATTTT
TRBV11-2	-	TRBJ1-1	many	CASSETPVDGTEAFF	TGTGCCAGCAGCGAGACCCCAGTGGATGGCACTGAAGCTTTCTTT
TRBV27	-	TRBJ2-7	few	CASSFAATLGGEQYF	TGTGCCAGCAGTTTCGCAGCCACCCTCGGAGGTGAGCAGTACTTC
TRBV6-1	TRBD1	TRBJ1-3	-	CASSNRAGQVGGNTIYF	TGTGCCAGCAGCAATCGAGCGGGACAGGTGGGAGGAAACACCATATATTTT